One and the same sample provided the 14 T cell receptor beta chains below, sequenced in a study of cytomegalovirus exposure and HLA in healthy donors. The PCR had 60 Vbeta and 13 Jbeta primers. Sequenced by immunoSEQ multiplex PCR; TCRdb stores in-frame clones only, minus some. The sample gives fewer than 250,000 clones, about 82% of which show up once; 2.5% to 3% is in the top ten. The sample consisted of PBMCs. These TCRs come from a man under 40 in good health and CMV-seronegative.

V is TRBV4-1 and J is TRBJ1-1, with TRBD1 as a possible D gene (5 bases). The CDR3 has 13 residues. Trimming left V 6 bases short and J 6 bases short, with 14 bases between. The germline CDR1 and CDR2 sequences are MGHRA and YSYEKL. The CDR3 is CASSTAGVAEAFF. In DNA form, the CDR3 reads TGCGCCAGCAGTACCGCGGGGGTGGCTGAAGCTTTCTTT.

This clone showed up just once. The rearrangement uses TRBV5-1 and TRBJ2-3; a possible D gene is TRBD1 (5 bases). The CDR3 spans 15 residues. The ends were cut back, 0 bases at V and 3 bases at J, with 11 bases in the middle. Per germline, CDR1 SGHRS and CDR2 YFSETQ. The CDR3 region has the DNA TGCGCCAGCAGCTTGGGGGGCCGGGCGACAGATACGCAGTATTTT. Translated: CASSLGGRATDTQYF. The full variable domain, with the rest looked up from reference TRBV5-1 and TRBJ2-3, is KAGVTQTPRYLIKTRGQQVTLSCSPISGHRSVSWYQQTPGQGLQFLFEYFSETQRNKGNFPGRFSGRQFSNSRSEMNVSTLELGDSALYLCASSLGGRATDTQYFGPGTRLTVL.

The J gene is TRBJ2-2, the V gene TRBV11-2; TRBD1 aligns across 7 bases. This CDR3 has 12 residues. Germline values: CDR1 SGHAT, CDR2 FQNNGV. Unmatched junction bases numbered 2, after V lost 10 bases and J lost 3 bases. DNA of the CDR3: TGTGCCAACACAGGGGACACCGGGGAGCTGTTTTTT. Residues: CANTGDTGELFF.

In this sample, this clone turned up once. The V gene is TRBV19, the J gene TRBJ2-1, with D perhaps matching TRBD2 (6 bases). This CDR3 contains 13 residues. CDR1 and CDR2 (germline): LNHDA, SQIVND (reference sequence). V gave up 5 bases and J gave up 4 bases, with 9 bases separating them. CDR3 sequence (DNA): TGTGCCAGTAGTGAGACTAGTTACAATGAGCAGTTCTTC. This encodes CASSETSYNEQFF.

The rearrangement joins TRBV9 to TRBJ1-3; 11 nucleotides line up with TRBD1. The CDR3 runs 20 residues. Germline V gene lookup returns CDR1 SGDLS and CDR2 YYNGEE. J lost 0 bases, V lost 3 bases, and 14 bases had no gene match. The CDR3 region is CASSELPGQGVLNSGNTIYF. As DNA, the CDR3 is TGTGCCAGCAGCGAGCTCCCGGGACAGGGGGTTCTAAACTCTGGAAACACCATATATTTT. The whole variable domain, filled in from reference TRBV9 and TRBJ1-3, reads DSGVTQTPKHLITATGQRVTLRCSPRSGDLSVYWYQQSLDQGLQFLIQYYNGEERAKGNILERFSAQQFPDLHSELNLSSLELGDSALYFCASSELPGQGVLNSGNTIYFGEGSWLTVV.

The gene calls are TRBV15 and TRBJ1-5; D is perhaps TRBD1 (5 bases). Trimming shortened V by 0 bases and J by 2 bases, and 8 bases separated the two germline ends. This CDR3 is built from 15 residues. Germline V gene data show CDR1 as LNHNV and CDR2 as YYDKDF (reference sequence). The CDR3 here is CATSRDGQGNQPQHF. CDR3 bases: TGTGCCACCAGCAGAGATGGACAAGGCAATCAGCCCCAGCATTTT.

The rearrangement uses TRBV14 and TRBJ2-7; 8 bases are shared with TRBD1. V dropped 1 base and J dropped 0; count of bases not matched to a gene: 2. CDR1 is SGHDN and CDR2 is FVKESK in the germline V gene. The CDR3 spans 15 residues. This CDR3 is CASSQVGQASYEQYF. CDR3 sequence (DNA): TGTGCCAGCAGCCAAGTGGGACAGGCCTCCTACGAGCAGTACTTC.

The genes are TRBV5-1 and TRBJ1-1; D is ambiguous. This CDR3 spans 14 amino acids. CDR1 SGHRS and CDR2 YFSETQ come from the germline V gene. V was shortened by 0 bases and J by 11 bases, with 17 bases between the two germline ends. The CDR3 region has the DNA TGCGCCAGCAGCTTGGTTGACACCCAAACGGGGGCTTTCTTT. This codes for CASSLVDTQTGAFF. Combining the CDR3 with reference TRBV5-1 and TRBJ1-1 gives the whole variable domain KAGVTQTPRYLIKTRGQQVTLSCSPISGHRSVSWYQQTPGQGLQFLFEYFSETQRNKGNFPGRFSGRQFSNSRSEMNVSTLELGDSALYLCASSLVDTQTGAFFGQGTRLTVV.

V and J are TRBV6-6 and TRBJ1-6, with TRBD1 as a possible D gene (6 bases). The CDR3 sequence is 14 residues long. The V gene lost 5 bases and the J gene lost 9 bases, with 14 bases spanning the gap. Germline assignment: CDR1 MNHNY and CDR2 SVGAGI (reference sequence). This chain's CDR3 is CASSPPGHPSPLHF. In DNA, the CDR3 is TGTGCCAGCAGTCCGCCGGGACATCCTTCACCCCTCCACTTT.

V and J are TRBV9 and TRBJ1-2; 8 bases fit TRBD1. V trimming: 4 bases; J trimming: 4 bases; junction bases outside the gene matches: 6. Germline assignment: CDR1 SGDLS and CDR2 YYNGEE. The length of the CDR3 is 14 residues. In DNA form, the CDR3 reads TGTGCCAGCAGCCCGACAGGGGATCTCTATGGCTACACCTTC. This gives the protein CASSPTGDLYGYTF.

J is TRBJ2-5 and V is TRBV18, with a weak D call TRBD1 (5 bases). Germline loops: CDR1 KGHSH, CDR2 LQKENI. V lost 7 bases and J lost 2, with 11 bases in between. CDR3 length: 13 residues. CDR3 coding DNA: TGTGCCAGCTACAATACAGGACAAGAGACCCAGTACTTC. This translates into CASYNTGQETQYF.

This rearrangement joins TRBV5-5 to TRBJ2-1, with a weak D call TRBD1 (6 bases). V was pared by 7 bases and J by 8 bases, with 19 bases between. This CDR3 is built from 14 residues. CDR1 is SGHKS, CDR2 YYEKEE, per germline (reference sequence). CDR3 residues: CASRKQGAPHEQFF. CDR3 bases: TGTGCCAGCCGTAAACAGGGCGCCCCACATGAGCAGTTCTTC.

This chain links TRBV5-6 with TRBJ1-2; 12 positions agree with TRBD1. Germline assignment: CDR1 SGHDT and CDR2 YYEEEE. J gave up 8 bases and V 4 bases, and 6 bases lay outside the gene matches. The CDR3 contains 14 residues. The CDR3 DNA sequence: TGTGCCAGCAGCACGGGACAGGGGGCTGGGGGCTACACCTTC. Translating it yields CASSTGQGAGGYTF.

The CDR3 is CSVQIASGGGNEQFF. DNA of the CDR3: TGCAGCGTGCAGATTGCTAGCGGTGGGGGCAATGAGCAGTTCTTC. The chain combines TRBV29-1 with TRBJ2-1; the match to TRBD2 covers 7 bases. CDR1 and CDR2 from the germline V gene are SQVTM and ANQGSEA. This CDR3 comprises 15 residues. J lost 6 bases, V lost 6 bases, and 14 bases had no gene match.